This is a list of T cell receptor beta chains from one sample in a study of cytomegalovirus exposure and HLA in healthy donors. The repertoire was sequenced with immunoSEQ multiplex PCR; TCRdb's copy has only in-frame clones and lacks some. Counted here are some 170,000 clones, about 81% occurring once; the ten biggest clones make up under 2%. The sample consisted of PBMCs. These receptors originate from a woman between 18 and 29 years old in good health and CMV-seronegative. Each CDR3 is given with its conserved first and last residue. A D gene is named only where the DNA matches it firmly. Clone size is given for some rows only: seen once, a few or many times, or a class if the clone is expanded.

.	.	TRBJ2-2	14	TRBV7-9	CASSLGTNTGELFF	TGTGCCAGCAGCTTAGGTACTAACACCGGGGAGCTGTTTTTT
.	.	TRBJ1-1	13	TRBV27	CASSLGRYTEAFF	TGTGCCAGCAGCCTCGGGAGGTACACTGAAGCTTTCTTT
TRBD1	.	TRBJ1-5	14	TRBV5-8	CASSIGQGNQPQHF	TGTGCCAGCAGCATAGGACAGGGAAATCAGCCCCAGCATTTT
TRBD1	.	TRBJ1-2	15	TRBV6-1	CASRGTGSRGYGYTF	TGTGCCAGCAGGGGGACAGGGTCAAGGGGCTATGGCTACACCTTC
TRBD1	.	TRBJ1-2	15	TRBV5-1	CASSLEGQGVRGYTF	TGCGCCAGCAGCTTGGAAGGACAGGGGGTGAGAGGCTACACCTTC
.	.	TRBJ1-1	16	TRBV5-1	CASSSRTPGGNTEAFF	TGCGCCAGCAGCTCCCGGACCCCCGGAGGGAACACTGAAGCTTTCTTT
.	.	TRBJ1-5	16	TRBV30	CAWSPRSLPLNQPQHF	TGTGCCTGGAGCCCCCGTAGTCTTCCCTTAAATCAGCCCCAGCATTTT
.	.	TRBJ2-3	12	TRBV9	CASSGQTDTQYF	TGTGCCAGCAGCGGACAAACAGATACGCAGTATTTT
TRBD1	.	TRBJ1-2	14	TRBV11-2	CASSLTKQGDGYTF	TGTGCCAGCAGCCTCACTAAACAGGGGGATGGCTACACCTTC
.	.	TRBJ2-5	16	TRBV7-8	CASSDKAAGGGETQYF	TGTGCCAGCAGCGATAAAGCGGCAGGAGGAGGAGAGACCCAGTACTTC
TRBD2	.	TRBJ2-2	18	TRBV4-1	CASSQEGASGGDTGELFF	TGCGCCAGCAGCCAAGAAGGAGCTAGCGGGGGGGACACCGGGGAGCTGTTTTTT
TRBD1	.	TRBJ2-1	13	TRBV29-1	CSAAGGSYNEQFF	TGCAGCGCCGCAGGGGGCTCCTACAATGAGCAGTTCTTC
.	.	TRBJ1-1	13	TRBV15	CATSRETRSEAFF	TGTGCCACCAGCAGAGAGACGAGGAGTGAAGCTTTCTTT
.	.	TRBJ1-1	13	TRBV7-3	CASSLNRETEAFF	TGTGCCAGCAGCTTAAACAGGGAAACTGAAGCTTTCTTT
TRBD2	few	TRBJ2-3	16	TRBV5-4	CASSYGTSGVTDTQYF	TGTGCCAGCAGCTATGGGACTAGCGGGGTTACAGATACGCAGTATTTT
.	few	TRBJ2-2	13	TRBV5-1	CASSSRSTGELFF	TGCGCCAGCAGCTCCCGCAGCACCGGGGAGCTGTTTTTT